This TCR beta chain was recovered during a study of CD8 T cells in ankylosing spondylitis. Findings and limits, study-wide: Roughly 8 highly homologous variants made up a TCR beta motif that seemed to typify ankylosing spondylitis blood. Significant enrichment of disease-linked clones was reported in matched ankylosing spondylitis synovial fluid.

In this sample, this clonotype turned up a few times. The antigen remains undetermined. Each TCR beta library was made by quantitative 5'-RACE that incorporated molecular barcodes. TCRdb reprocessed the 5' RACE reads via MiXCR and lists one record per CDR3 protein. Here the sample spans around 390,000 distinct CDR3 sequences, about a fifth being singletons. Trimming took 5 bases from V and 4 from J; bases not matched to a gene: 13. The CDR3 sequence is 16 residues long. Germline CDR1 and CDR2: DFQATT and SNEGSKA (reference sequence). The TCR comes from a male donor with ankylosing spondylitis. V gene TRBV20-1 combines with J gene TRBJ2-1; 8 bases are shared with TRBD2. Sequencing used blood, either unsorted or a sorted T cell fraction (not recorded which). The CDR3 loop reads CSAGGALAGLYNEQFF. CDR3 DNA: TGCAGTGCTGGCGGGGCCCTAGCGGGCCTTTACAATGAGCAGTTCTTC.